These 25 T cell receptor beta chains were sequenced from one sample in a study of identifying expanded T cells in peripheral blood. The method was immunoSEQ multiplex PCR; TCRdb's version includes in-frame clones alone and lacks a portion of them. The data show about 82,000 clones, 70% to 90% seen once. Sequenced: blood. These TCRs come from a person aged 18 to 70 in good health.

This chain uses TRBV2 with TRBJ2-3; tentatively, D is TRBD1 (6 bases). The CDR3 has 14 amino acids. V lost 6 bases, J lost 0 bases, and 10 bases lay in between. Germline assignment: CDR1 SNHLY and CDR2 FYNNEI. The CDR3 region has the DNA TGTGCCAGCAGGCCGGGACACAGCACAGATACGCAGTATTTT. It encodes CASRPGHSTDTQYF.

The chain carries TRBV19 and TRBJ2-5; a weak D match, TRBD1 (6 bases). Germline assignment: CDR1 LNHDA and CDR2 SQIVND (reference sequence). The CDR3 has 16 amino acids. The V end lost 4 bases, the J end lost 5 bases, and 20 bases lay between the germline ends. CDR3 loop: CASSNRDTGTGETQYF. In DNA, the CDR3 is TGTGCCAGTAGTAACAGGGACACGGGAACGGGGGAGACCCAGTACTTC.

The chain employs TRBV4-2 and TRBJ1-2; D is perhaps TRBD1 (6 bases). The CDR3 consists of 15 residues. Trimming removed 3 bases from V and 0 bases from J, with 11 bases in between. Germline lookup yields CDR1 LGHNA and CDR2 YNFKEQ. CDR3 residues: CASSQYRVPNYGYTF. In DNA form, the CDR3 reads TGTGCCAGCAGCCAGTACAGGGTTCCTAACTATGGCTACACCTTC.

The chain carries TRBV10-3 and TRBJ2-5; 7 bases are shared with TRBD1. V was pared by 0 bases and J by 4 bases, with 5 bases of the junction left unmatched. CDR1 is ENHRY, CDR2 SYGVKD, per germline. The CDR3 has 15 residues. The DNA of the CDR3 is TGTGCCATCAGTGAGTCAGGGGGCTTGGGAGAGACCCAGTACTTC. Translated: CAISESGGLGETQYF.

This chain joins TRBV18 and TRBJ1-2, with D perhaps matching TRBD1 (6 bases). This CDR3 has 12 residues. Trimming cost V 6 bases and J 8 bases, with 13 bases left between them. Germline V gene sequence: CDR1 KGHSH, CDR2 LQKENI. For the CDR3, the DNA is TGTGCCAGCTCGATGACAGGAGACGGCTACACCTTC. Residues: CASSMTGDGYTF.

V and J are TRBV5-1 and TRBJ1-3; no firm D call. V was clipped by 5 bases and J by 0 bases, with 6 bases between them. Germline values: CDR1 SGHRS, CDR2 YFSETQ. CDR3 length equals 13 residues. The CDR3 reads CASRLTSGNTIYF. The CDR3 coding sequence is TGCGCCAGCAGACTGACCTCTGGAAACACCATATATTTT. Full variable domain (remainder filled in from reference TRBV5-1 and TRBJ1-3): KAGVTQTPRYLIKTRGQQVTLSCSPISGHRSVSWYQQTPGQGLQFLFEYFSETQRNKGNFPGRFSGRQFSNSRSEMNVSTLELGDSALYLCASRLTSGNTIYFGEGSWLTVV.

This rearrangement joins TRBV11-1 to TRBJ2-1; 8 bases agree with TRBD1. V lost 5 bases and J lost 9; bases outside the gene matches: 6. Per the germline V gene, CDR1 is SGHAT and CDR2 is FQDESV (reference sequence). The CDR3 length is 13 residues. CDR3: CASSKDRVFEQFF. DNA of the CDR3: TGTGCCAGCAGCAAGGACAGGGTATTTGAGCAGTTCTTC.

This clone was detected only a few times. This chain uses TRBV19 with TRBJ2-7; 8 bases align to TRBD2. J gave up 5 bases and V 5 bases, and 8 bases lay outside the gene matches. CDR1 is LNHDA and CDR2 is SQIVND in the germline V gene (reference sequence). The CDR3 spans 14 residues. The CDR3 loop is CASSPRGGSDEQYF. The CDR3 region has the DNA TGTGCCAGTAGTCCCCGGGGGGGAAGCGACGAGCAGTACTTC.

A single count supports this clone. The rearrangement links TRBV6-1 to TRBJ2-1; D remains ambiguous. There are 15 residues in the CDR3. Trimming shortened V by 4 bases and J by 2 bases, and 12 bases separated the two germline ends. Germline CDR1 is MNHNS and CDR2 is SASEGT. DNA of the CDR3: TGTGCCAGCAGTGGTCAGGCCCCTACCTACAATGAGCAGTTCTTC. Its protein product is CASSGQAPTYNEQFF.

The chain is built from TRBV30 and TRBJ2-1, with TRBD2 matching 7 bases. The CDR3 totals 10 residues. J gave up 9 bases and V 5 bases, and 1 base lay outside the gene matches. The germline CDR1 and CDR2 sequences are GTSNPN and SVGIG (reference sequence). The CDR3 bases are TGTGCCTGGGGACTAGGTGAGCAGTTCTTC. This gives the protein CAWGLGEQFF.

This clone was seen more than once but under ten times. V gene TRBV4-1 combines with J gene TRBJ1-5, with D uncertain. The CDR3 consists of 14 residues. Germline lookup yields CDR1 MGHRA and CDR2 YSYEKL. Trimming removed 3 bases from V and 4 bases from J, with 10 bases in between. The CDR3 DNA is TGCGCCAGCAGCCACGTAGGGCAGAATCAGCCCCAGCATTTT. As protein: CASSHVGQNQPQHF.

The chain combines TRBV2 with TRBJ2-1; a possible D gene is TRBD2 (6 bases). There are 11 residues in the CDR3. Trimming took off 8 bases at V and 9 bases at J, with 11 bases between the two ends. Germline CDR1 is SNHLY and CDR2 is FYNNEI. The chain's CDR3 is CASSSAREQFF. The CDR3 DNA follows: TGTGCCAGCTCTAGCGCTCGTGAGCAGTTCTTC.

The rearrangement links TRBV10-2 to TRBJ1-2; tentative D call: TRBD1 (6 bases). The CDR3 is made up of 13 amino acids. The V gene lost 3 bases and the J gene lost 3 bases, with 8 bases spanning the gap. Germline V lookup: CDR1 WSHSY, CDR2 SAAADI. The CDR3 protein is CASSEQGDYGYTF. The CDR3 bases are TGCGCCAGCAGTGAACAGGGAGACTATGGCTACACCTTC.

This chain connects TRBV5-1 to TRBJ1-1; 8 nucleotides agree with TRBD1. V dropped 5 bases and J dropped 10; count of bases not matched to a gene: 10. CDR1 and CDR2 (germline): SGHRS, YFSETQ. The CDR3 is 13 residues long. CDR3 loop: CASRDSGGDGAFF. The CDR3, as DNA: TGCGCCAGCAGGGATTCAGGGGGCGATGGAGCTTTCTTT.

This chain uses TRBV2 with TRBJ1-1; maybe TRBD1 (6 bases). There are 15 residues in the CDR3. Trimming removed 4 bases from V and 4 bases from J, with 16 bases in between. Germline assignment: CDR1 SNHLY and CDR2 FYNNEI. The CDR3 loop is CASSGPRGGSTEAFF. DNA of the CDR3: TGTGCCAGCAGTGGCCCACGAGGGGGGAGCACTGAAGCTTTCTTT. The entire variable domain, with the rest obtained from reference TRBV2 and TRBJ1-1, is as follows: EPEVTQTPSHQVTQMGQEVILRCVPISNHLYFYWYRQILGQKVEFLVSFYNNEISEKSEIFDDQFSVERPDGSNFTLKIRSTKLEDSAMYFCASSGPRGGSTEAFFGQGTRLTVV.

J is TRBJ1-4 and V is TRBV27; 8 bases line up with TRBD1. The V gene's germline CDR1 is MNHEY and CDR2 SMNVEV (reference sequence). The junction had 7 bases not matched to a gene; V was cut back by 6 bases and J by 4 bases. The CDR3 sequence is 15 residues long. CDR3 nucleotides: TGTGCCAGCAGACCCGGACAGGGAAGTAATGAAAAACTGTTTTTT. This encodes CASRPGQGSNEKLFF.

The chain uses TRBV14 and TRBJ2-7; tentative D call: TRBD1 (5 bases). The germline gives CDR1 SGHDN, CDR2 FVKESK. V lost 4 bases to trimming and J lost 9 bases, with 10 bases between them. This CDR3 spans 11 amino acids. The CDR3 here is CASSPGIVQYF. CDR3 DNA: TGTGCCAGCAGCCCAGGGATTGTGCAGTACTTC.

DNA of the CDR3: TGTGCCTGGAGTGGACAGGGAGTATTCGGTTCACCCCTCCACTTT. Encoded protein: CAWSGQGVFGSPLHF. The chain has TRBV30 and TRBJ1-6, with 7 positions matching TRBD1. The J segment lost 9 bases and the V segment lost 1 base, leaving 9 bases of the junction unmatched. CDR1 GTSNPN and CDR2 SVGIG come from the germline V gene (reference sequence). CDR3 length: 15 amino acids.

The chain employs TRBV6-5 and TRBJ1-4; TRBD1 matches 7 bases. J lost 4 bases, V lost 5 bases, and 7 bases had no gene match. This CDR3 region has 15 residues. Germline CDR1 reads MNHEY; CDR2 reads SVGAGI. Here the CDR3 DNA reads TGTGCCAGCAGTAACGGACAGGTGTATAATGAAAAACTGTTTTTT. The encoded protein is CASSNGQVYNEKLFF.

The gene calls are TRBV30 and TRBJ2-1; 9 bases agree with TRBD1. Germline V CDR1 and CDR2: GTSNPN, SVGIG (reference sequence). The CDR3 has 15 residues. V lost 3 bases, J lost 7 bases, and 10 bases stayed unmatched. The CDR3 is CAWREGDRDMNEQFF. The DNA of the CDR3 is TGTGCCTGGAGGGAGGGGGACAGGGATATGAATGAGCAGTTCTTC.

The CDR3 nucleotides read TGTGCCAGTAGTGGCCCGACAGGGGGTAATCAGCCCCAGCATTTT. Protein: CASSGPTGGNQPQHF. V usage is TRBV19 and J usage is TRBJ1-5, with 9 bases that match TRBD1. The CDR3 runs 15 residues. V lost 5 bases, J lost 4 bases, and 6 bases stayed unmatched. CDR1 LNHDA and CDR2 SQIVND come from the germline V gene (reference sequence).

The chain has TRBV4-3 and TRBJ1-2; TRBD1 matches at 7 bases. The CDR3 is made up of 14 amino acids. The V and J ends lost 2 bases and 7 bases, in that order; junction bases with no gene match: 7. Germline loops: CDR1 LGHNA, CDR2 YSLEER. DNA of the CDR3: TGCGCCAGCAGCCAACTAATGGGACAGATTGGCTACACCTTC. It specifies CASSQLMGQIGYTF.

The chain employs TRBV10-3 and TRBJ1-2; no clear D. The CDR3 consists of 13 residues. CDR1 and CDR2 from the germline V gene are ENHRY and SYGVKD. Trimming left V 3 bases short and J 4 bases short, with 9 bases between. In DNA form, the CDR3 reads TGTGCCATCAGTGACGGTCGGGCCTATGGCTACACCTTC. This translates into CAISDGRAYGYTF.

This clone has just a few counts. This rearrangement joins TRBV30 to TRBJ1-6; D not certain. Germline V gene data show CDR1 as GTSNPN and CDR2 as SVGIG (reference sequence). V lost 2 bases, J lost 10 bases, and 9 bases lay in between. This CDR3 has 12 residues. The CDR3 DNA reads TGTGCCTGGAGTTCCACCGGATCACCCCTCCACTTT. Residues: CAWSSTGSPLHF.

The V gene is TRBV5-5, the J gene TRBJ1-2, with D possibly being TRBD1 (6 bases). V dropped 4 bases and J dropped 3 bases, with 10 bases sitting between them. CDR3 size: 13 residues. Germline assignment: CDR1 SGHKS and CDR2 YYEKEE (reference sequence). CDR3 protein: CASSRTADYGYTF. CDR3 bases: TGTGCCAGCAGCCGGACAGCCGACTATGGCTACACCTTC. The whole variable domain, filled in from reference TRBV5-5 and TRBJ1-2, reads DAGVTQSPTHLIKTRGQQVTLRCSPISGHKSVSWYQQVLGQGPQFIFQYYEKEERGRGNFPDRFSARQFPNYSSELNVNALLLGDSALYLCASSRTADYGYTFGSGTRLTVV.